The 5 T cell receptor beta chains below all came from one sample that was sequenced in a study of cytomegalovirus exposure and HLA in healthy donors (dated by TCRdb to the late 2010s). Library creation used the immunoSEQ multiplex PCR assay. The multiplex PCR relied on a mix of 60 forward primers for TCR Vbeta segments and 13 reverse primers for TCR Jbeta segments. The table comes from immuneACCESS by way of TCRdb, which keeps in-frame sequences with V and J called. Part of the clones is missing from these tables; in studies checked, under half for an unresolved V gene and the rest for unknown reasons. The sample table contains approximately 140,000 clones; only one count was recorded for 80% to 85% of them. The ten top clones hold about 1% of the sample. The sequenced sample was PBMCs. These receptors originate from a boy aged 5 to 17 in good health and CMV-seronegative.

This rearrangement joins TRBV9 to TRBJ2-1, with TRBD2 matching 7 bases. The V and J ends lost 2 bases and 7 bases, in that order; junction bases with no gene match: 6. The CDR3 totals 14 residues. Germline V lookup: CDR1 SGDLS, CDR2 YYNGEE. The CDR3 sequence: CASSVGGPLNEQFF. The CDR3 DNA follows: TGTGCCAGCAGCGTGGGAGGGCCCCTGAATGAGCAGTTCTTC.

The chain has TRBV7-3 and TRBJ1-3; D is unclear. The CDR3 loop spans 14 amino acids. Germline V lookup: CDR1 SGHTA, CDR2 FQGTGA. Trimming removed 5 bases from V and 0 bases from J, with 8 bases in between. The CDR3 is CASSHSYSGNTIYF. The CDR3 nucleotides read TGTGCCAGCAGCCACAGTTACTCTGGAAACACCATATATTTT.

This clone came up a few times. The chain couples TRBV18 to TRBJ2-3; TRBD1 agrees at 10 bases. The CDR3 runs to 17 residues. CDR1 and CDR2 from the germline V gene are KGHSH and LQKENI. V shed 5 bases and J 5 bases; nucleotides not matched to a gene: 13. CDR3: CASSSSVSGTGVDTQYF. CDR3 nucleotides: TGTGCCAGCTCATCCAGCGTATCAGGGACAGGGGTAGATACGCAGTATTTT.

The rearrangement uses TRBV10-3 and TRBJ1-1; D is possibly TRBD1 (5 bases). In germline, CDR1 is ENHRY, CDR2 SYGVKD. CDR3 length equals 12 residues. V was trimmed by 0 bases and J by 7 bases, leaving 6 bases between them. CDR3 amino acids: CAISESRGEAFF. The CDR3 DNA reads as TGTGCCATCAGTGAGTCAAGGGGTGAAGCTTTCTTT.

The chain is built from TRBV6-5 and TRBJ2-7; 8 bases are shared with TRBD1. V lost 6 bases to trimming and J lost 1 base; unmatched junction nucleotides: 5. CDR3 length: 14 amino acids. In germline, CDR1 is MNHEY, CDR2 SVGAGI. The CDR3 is CASRMGQASYEQYF. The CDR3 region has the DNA TGTGCCAGCAGGATGGGACAGGCGTCCTACGAGCAGTACTTC.